The 4 T cell receptor beta chains presented below share a single source sample, sequenced in a study of PD-L1 blockade in urothelial cancer. Sequencing used immunoSEQ multiplex PCR; TCRdb keeps in-frame clones, though not all of them. Among more than 45,000 clones listed, roughly 80% were seen once. Time point noted: peripheral blood 6 weeks after treatment start. The source was PBMCs, collected around atezolizumab (anti-PD-L1) treatment. These receptors originate from a man aged 65 to 85 with urothelial cancer.

V and J are TRBV18 and TRBJ1-1, with D perhaps TRBD1 (6 bases). V was clipped by 5 bases and J by 1 base, with 17 bases between them. This CDR3 is built from 16 residues. CDR1 is KGHSH and CDR2 is LQKENI in the germline V gene. The CDR3 DNA reads as TGTGCCAGCTCAACAGACAGCCAAGGGGGGAACACTGAAGCTTTCTTT. Its translation is CASSTDSQGGNTEAFF.

The chain links TRBV19 to TRBJ2-1; tentative D call: TRBD1 (5 bases). V was trimmed by 6 bases and J by 1 base, leaving 13 bases between them. Germline loops: CDR1 LNHDA, CDR2 SQIVND (reference sequence). The CDR3 length is 15 residues. DNA for the CDR3: TGTGCCAGTAGATGGGAAGGGGCATCCTACAATGAGCAGTTCTTC. Encoded protein: CASRWEGASYNEQFF.

This sequence joins TRBV19 and TRBJ2-3; 11 nucleotides match TRBD1. Germline V gives CDR1 LNHDA, CDR2 SQIVND (reference sequence). The CDR3 is 16 amino acids. V lost 7 bases to trimming and J lost 1 base; unmatched junction nucleotides: 7. The CDR3 protein is CASTRDRGDRTDTQYF. The CDR3 DNA follows: TGTGCCAGTACTCGGGACAGGGGGGACCGCACAGATACGCAGTATTTT.

Only a few counts were recorded for this clone. This chain uses TRBV5-1 with TRBJ2-5; 13 nucleotides line up with TRBD2. CDR3 length: 15 amino acids. From germline, CDR1 is SGHRS and CDR2 YFSETQ. V was pared by 0 bases and J by 4 bases, with 0 bases of the junction left unmatched. DNA for the CDR3: TGCGCCAGCAGCTTGGGGACTAGCGGGGGAGAGACCCAGTACTTC. Translated, it gives CASSLGTSGGETQYF.